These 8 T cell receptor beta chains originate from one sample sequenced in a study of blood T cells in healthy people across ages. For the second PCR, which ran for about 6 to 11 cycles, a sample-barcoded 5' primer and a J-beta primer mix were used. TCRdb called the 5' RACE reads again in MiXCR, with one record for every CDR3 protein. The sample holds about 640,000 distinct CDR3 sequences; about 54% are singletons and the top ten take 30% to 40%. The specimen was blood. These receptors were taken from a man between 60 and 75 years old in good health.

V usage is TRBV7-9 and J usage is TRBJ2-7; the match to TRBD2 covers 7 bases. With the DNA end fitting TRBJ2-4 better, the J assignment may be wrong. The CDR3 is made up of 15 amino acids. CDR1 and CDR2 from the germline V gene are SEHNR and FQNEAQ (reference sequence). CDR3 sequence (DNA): TGTGCCAGCAGCTCCCAACGGACTAGAAGAAACATTCAGTACTTC. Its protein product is CASSSQRTRRNIQYF.

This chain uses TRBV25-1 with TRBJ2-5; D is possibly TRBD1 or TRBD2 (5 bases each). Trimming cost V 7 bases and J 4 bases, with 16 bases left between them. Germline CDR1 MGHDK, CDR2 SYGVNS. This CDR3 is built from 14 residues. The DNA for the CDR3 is TGTGCCAGCACAAACGCAGGGACCCCAGAGACCCAGTACTTC. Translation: CASTNAGTPETQYF.

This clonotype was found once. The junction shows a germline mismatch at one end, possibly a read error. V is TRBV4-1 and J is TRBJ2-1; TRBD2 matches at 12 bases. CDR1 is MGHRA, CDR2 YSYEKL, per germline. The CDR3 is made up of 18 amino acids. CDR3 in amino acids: CASSQGLAGASSYNERFF. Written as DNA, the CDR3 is TGCGCCAGCAGCCAAGGACTAGCGGGGGCTAGCTCCTACAATGAGCGGTTCTTC.

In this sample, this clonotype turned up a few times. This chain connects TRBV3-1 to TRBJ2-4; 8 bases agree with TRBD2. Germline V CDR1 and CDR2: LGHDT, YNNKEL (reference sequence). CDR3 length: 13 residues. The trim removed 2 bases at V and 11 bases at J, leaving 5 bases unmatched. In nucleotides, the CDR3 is TGTGCCAGCAGCCAACTGGCCGGGGGGGTTCAGTACTTC. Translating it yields CASSQLAGGVQYF.

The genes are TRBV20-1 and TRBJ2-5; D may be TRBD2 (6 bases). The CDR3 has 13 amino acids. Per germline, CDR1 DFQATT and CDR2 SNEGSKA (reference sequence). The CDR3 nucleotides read TGCGGCGCCGGAGGGCCGTACCAAGAGACCCAGTACTTC. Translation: CGAGGPYQETQYF.

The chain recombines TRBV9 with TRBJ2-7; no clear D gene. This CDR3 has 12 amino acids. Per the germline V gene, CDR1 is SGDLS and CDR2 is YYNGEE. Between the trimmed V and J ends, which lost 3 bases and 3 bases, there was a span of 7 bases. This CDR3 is CASSALLYEQYF. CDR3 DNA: TGTGCCAGCAGCGCGTTACTCTACGAGCAGTACTTC.

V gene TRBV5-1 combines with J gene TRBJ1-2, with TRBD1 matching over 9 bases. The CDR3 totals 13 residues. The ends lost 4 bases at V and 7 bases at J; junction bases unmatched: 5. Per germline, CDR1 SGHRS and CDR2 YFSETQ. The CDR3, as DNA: TGCGCCAGCAGCATCGGACAGGGGACTGGCTACACCTTC. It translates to CASSIGQGTGYTF.

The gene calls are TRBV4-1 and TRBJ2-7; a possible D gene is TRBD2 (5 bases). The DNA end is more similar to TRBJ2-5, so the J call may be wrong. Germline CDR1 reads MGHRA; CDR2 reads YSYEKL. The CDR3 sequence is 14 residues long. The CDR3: CASSHEGRPGTQYF. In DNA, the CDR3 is TGCGCCAGCAGCCATGAGGGCCGCCCCGGGACCCAGTACTTC.